The 25 T cell receptor beta chains below were found in one sample sequenced in a study of T cells after yellow fever vaccination (dated by TCRdb to between 2019 and 2020). Preparation of the library involved 5' RACE. TCRdb lists the instrument as Illumina NovaSeq 6000. TCRdb cleaned the public reads at Q25 with fastp, built clones with MiXCR and kept in-frame beta chains. Entries are consolidated by CDR3 protein sequence, retaining the most common genes and DNA. The sample table lists about 340,000 distinct CDR3 sequences, around 12% of them with a count of one. 3% to 4% of the sample is taken by the ten largest. The treatment or condition label, read with the paper, signifies: live attenuated yellow fever vaccine strain. This specimen consisted of CD4+ T cells sorted from PBMCs, obtained 15 days after the yellow fever booster vaccination. Receptors were obtained from a man younger than 35 who received the YFV17D yellow fever vaccine.

CDR3 bases: TGTGCCAGCAGCCAAGCAGGGGGCGAAATGGGAAGTAATTCACCCCTCCACTTT. Protein product: CASSQAGGEMGSNSPLHF. The gene calls are TRBV3-1 and TRBJ1-6; 8 bases match TRBD1. V gave up 1 base and J gave up 6 bases; unmatched junction bases: 11. CDR3 size: 18 residues. Germline CDR1 and CDR2: LGHDT and YNNKEL (reference sequence).

This clonotype showed up just a few times. This rearrangement joins TRBV9 to TRBJ2-5; D is undetermined. Trimming removed 3 bases from V and 7 bases from J, with 19 bases in between. Germline V CDR1 and CDR2: SGDLS, YYNGEE. The CDR3 loop spans 15 amino acids. CDR3 protein: CASSATSGAFATQYF. In nucleotides, the CDR3 is TGTGCCAGCAGCGCCACCTCTGGAGCCTTTGCGACCCAGTACTTC.

This clonotype has just a few counts. The V and J genes are TRBV9 and TRBJ1-1; D remains ambiguous. This CDR3 comprises 14 residues. Germline lookup yields CDR1 SGDLS and CDR2 YYNGEE. The V end lost 3 bases, the J end lost 1 base, and 10 bases lay between the germline ends. This CDR3 reads CASSAAGRNTEAFF. CDR3 in DNA: TGTGCCAGCAGCGCGGCTGGCCGGAACACTGAAGCTTTCTTT.

This clonotype was counted only a few times. This chain uses TRBV6-5 with TRBJ1-1; D is unclear. With 6 bases removed from V and 7 bases from J, the gap between germline ends came to 12 bases. CDR1 and CDR2 from the germline V gene are MNHEY and SVGAGI. The CDR3 covers 12 residues. CDR3 DNA: TGTGCCAGCAGCTCGACAAGAGATGAAGCTTTCTTT. This encodes CASSSTRDEAFF.

The chain recombines TRBV18 with TRBJ2-1; D possibly corresponds to TRBD2 (6 bases). Germline-derived CDR1 and CDR2 are KGHSH and LQKENI. This CDR3 has 14 residues. Trimming cost V 4 bases and J 3 bases, with 10 bases left between them. CDR3 residues: CASSREAVYNEQFF. The CDR3 region has the DNA TGTGCCAGCTCACGGGAGGCAGTCTACAATGAGCAGTTCTTC. Variable domain in full (rest from reference TRBV18 and TRBJ2-1): NAGVMQNPRHLVRRRGQEARLRCSPMKGHSHVYWYRQLPEEGLKFMVYLQKENIIDESGMPKERFSAEFPKEGPSILRIQQVVRGDSAAYFCASSREAVYNEQFFGPGTRLTVL.

A few counts support this clonotype. The chain has TRBV3-1 and TRBJ2-6, with D maybe TRBD1 (5 bases). Between the trimmed V and J ends, which lost 8 bases and 1 base, there was a span of 6 bases. CDR3 length: 13 residues. The germline V gene has CDR1 LGHDT and CDR2 YNNKEL (reference sequence). CDR3: CASAGSGANVLTF. The CDR3, as DNA: TGTGCCAGCGCAGGGTCTGGGGCCAACGTCCTGACTTTC.

This clonotype occurred a few times. The chain recombines TRBV7-2 with TRBJ1-2; D is uncertain. Trimming took off 4 bases at V and 4 bases at J, with 7 bases between the two ends. Germline V gene data show CDR1 as SGHTA and CDR2 as FQGNSA. CDR3 size: 12 residues. CDR3 region: CASSSAGYGYTF. The CDR3 DNA follows: TGTGCCAGCAGCTCGGCCGGCTATGGCTACACCTTC.

This clonotype was seen a few times. This chain joins TRBV20-1 and TRBJ2-7, with 9 bases that match TRBD1. Germline CDR1 is DFQATT and CDR2 is SNEGSKA (reference sequence). The CDR3 runs to 12 residues. V lost 6 bases, J lost 7 bases, and 7 bases stayed unmatched. CDR3 loop: CSARTGAREQYF. The CDR3 region has the DNA TGCAGTGCACGGACAGGGGCGCGGGAGCAGTACTTC.

In its sample, this clonotype was seen a few times. The gene calls are TRBV5-1 and TRBJ2-3; 8 positions match TRBD2. The trim removed 4 bases at V and 3 bases at J, leaving 4 bases unmatched. This CDR3 region has 14 residues. CDR1 is SGHRS, CDR2 YFSETQ, per germline. The CDR3 is CASSPTSETDTQYF. DNA for the CDR3: TGCGCCAGCAGCCCGACTAGCGAAACAGATACGCAGTATTTT.

This clonotype was detected ten times or more. The V call is TRBV4-3, the J call TRBJ1-2; possible D gene TRBD1, 6 bases. Trimming stripped 1 base from V and 7 bases from J, with 13 bases between. From germline, CDR1 is LGHNA and CDR2 YSLEER. The CDR3 contains 14 residues. Written as DNA, the CDR3 is TGCGCCAGCAGCCAAGCGGGAGGGGGACGTGGCTACACCTTC. This encodes CASSQAGGGRGYTF.

This clonotype was found a few times. The rearrangement uses TRBV7-8 and TRBJ2-7; possibly TRBD2 for D (6 bases). This CDR3 is built from 12 residues. The germline V and J ends were trimmed by 0 bases and 7 bases, with 7 bases remaining between them. The germline CDR1 and CDR2 sequences are SGHVS and FQNEAQ. The CDR3 loop reads CASSLAGREQYV. CDR3 DNA: TGTGCCAGCAGCTTAGCGGGGAGGGAGCAGTACGTC.

This clonotype was counted many times. The V gene is TRBV7-9, the J gene TRBJ1-1; tentatively, D is TRBD1 (6 bases). Trimming removed 6 bases from V and 5 bases from J, with 13 bases in between. There are 13 residues in the CDR3. The V gene's germline CDR1 is SEHNR and CDR2 FQNEAQ (reference sequence). The DNA of the CDR3 is TGTGCCAGCAGGGCCCAGGGGTGGACTGAAGCTTTCTTT. Translating it yields CASRAQGWTEAFF.

The rearrangement uses TRBV5-1 and TRBJ2-6; 7 nucleotides align to TRBD1. The CDR3 runs 16 residues. The germline V gene encodes CDR1 SGHRS and CDR2 YFSETQ. V gave up 6 bases and J gave up 0 bases; unmatched junction bases: 6. The CDR3 DNA sequence: TGCGCCAGCACGCTGGGACAGCTCTCTGGGGCCAACGTCCTGACTTTC. Translation: CASTLGQLSGANVLTF.

This clonotype was seen at least ten times. The chain is built from TRBV7-3 and TRBJ2-5, with D unclear. This CDR3 has 13 amino acids. V lost 4 bases to trimming and J lost 1 base, with 7 bases between them. Germline V lookup: CDR1 SGHTA, CDR2 FQGTGA. The CDR3 DNA reads TGTGCCAGCAGCTCAATATTCCAAGAGACCCAGTACTTC. This sequence encodes CASSSIFQETQYF.

The chain recombines TRBV7-9 with TRBJ1-4; D not certain. Germline V lookup: CDR1 SEHNR, CDR2 FQNEAQ (reference sequence). The CDR3 extends over 15 amino acids. V gave up 6 bases and J gave up 7 bases, with 18 bases separating them. CDR3 coding DNA: TGTGCCAGCAGGGAGGGATGGACCGCCGCTGAAAAACTGTTTTTT. Translated: CASREGWTAAEKLFF.

This clonotype has just a few counts. The genes are TRBV5-1 and TRBJ1-1, with D unclear. Deletions cut 0 bases from V and 4 bases from J, with 10 bases between. The CDR3 is made up of 14 amino acids. The V gene's germline CDR1 is SGHRS and CDR2 YFSETQ. This chain's CDR3 is CASSLVSGPTEAFF. The CDR3, as DNA: TGCGCCAGCAGCTTGGTATCGGGTCCCACTGAAGCTTTCTTT.

This clonotype has a count of ten or more. The rearrangement links TRBV3-1 to TRBJ1-6; 8 bases are a match to TRBD1. The CDR3 consists of 15 residues. CDR1 is LGHDT, CDR2 YNNKEL, per germline (reference sequence). V lost 3 bases and J lost 8; bases outside the gene matches: 6. The DNA for the CDR3 is TGTGCCAGCAGCCATCTCCCAGGGGGCGATTCACCCCTCCACTTT. It codes for CASSHLPGGDSPLHF.

The chain links TRBV6-2 or TRBV6-3 to TRBJ1-5, with TRBD1 as a possible D gene (6 bases). Germline loops: CDR1 MNHEY, CDR2 SVGEGT. V lost 6 bases and J lost 4, with 13 bases in between. The CDR3 has 14 residues. The CDR3 DNA sequence: TGTGCCAGCAGGCGGACAGCCTGGAATCAGCCCCAGCATTTT. Its protein product is CASRRTAWNQPQHF.

CDR3 in amino acids: CASSLKTGVQPQHF. DNA of the CDR3: TGTGCCAGCAGCTTAAAGACAGGGGTTCAGCCCCAGCATTTT. V is TRBV7-2 and J is TRBJ1-5; 8 bases line up with TRBD1. The V gene end was trimmed by 2 bases and the J gene end by 6 bases; junction bases not matched to a gene: 3. Germline assignment: CDR1 SGHTA and CDR2 FQGNSA. This CDR3 spans 14 amino acids.

Here the CDR3 reads CASRAPSTDTQYF. The CDR3 DNA follows: TGTGCCAGCCGTGCGCCTAGCACAGATACGCAGTATTTT. The chain is built from TRBV28 and TRBJ2-3; D is unresolved. The CDR3 runs 13 residues. Trimming removed 8 bases from V and 0 bases from J, with 9 bases in between. Germline V gives CDR1 MDHEN, CDR2 SYDVKM.

The chain uses TRBV19 and TRBJ2-1, with D unresolved. V dropped 5 bases and J dropped 5 bases, with 13 bases sitting between them. Germline V gene lookup returns CDR1 LNHDA and CDR2 SQIVND (reference sequence). There are 14 residues in the CDR3. CDR3 region: CASSLGGAHNEQFF. DNA of the CDR3: TGTGCCAGTAGTCTAGGTGGAGCGCACAATGAGCAGTTCTTC.

The V gene is TRBV9, the J gene TRBJ2-3, with D possibly matching TRBD2 (5 bases). Germline values: CDR1 SGDLS, CDR2 YYNGEE. V lost 0 bases, J lost 4 bases, and 6 bases lay in between. The CDR3 is made up of 13 amino acids. CDR3 bases: TGTGCCAGCAGCGTAGGAGGGTCAGATACGCAGTATTTT. It is translated as CASSVGGSDTQYF. Full variable domain (rest looked up from reference TRBV9 and TRBJ2-3): DSGVTQTPKHLITATGQRVTLRCSPRSGDLSVYWYQQSLDQGLQFLIQYYNGEERAKGNILERFSAQQFPDLHSELNLSSLELGDSALYFCASSVGGSDTQYFGPGTRLTVL.

This sequence joins TRBV20-1 and TRBJ2-4; tentative D call: TRBD1 (6 bases). Germline CDR1 is DFQATT and CDR2 is SNEGSKA (reference sequence). The CDR3 runs 14 residues. V lost 5 bases, J lost 7 bases, and 18 bases lay in between. CDR3 region: CSARWPTQGNIQYF. In DNA, the CDR3 is TGCAGTGCTCGTTGGCCGACCCAGGGGAACATTCAGTACTTC.

V gene TRBV7-2 combines with J gene TRBJ2-6; D unresolved. Trimming removed 5 bases at V and 1 base at J, with 12 bases between. The CDR3 spans 16 residues. Germline CDR1 reads SGHTA; CDR2 reads FQGNSA. The CDR3 loop is CASSHHRASGANVLTF. The DNA of the CDR3 is TGTGCCAGCAGCCATCACCGGGCTTCTGGGGCCAACGTCCTGACTTTC.

The chain is built from TRBV6-2 or TRBV6-3 and TRBJ1-1; D ambiguous. The V gene's germline CDR1 is MNHEY and CDR2 SVGEGT. The CDR3 is made up of 11 amino acids. Trimming removed 2 bases at V and 8 bases at J, with 6 bases between. CDR3 sequence: CASSYLGEAFF. The CDR3 DNA follows: TGTGCCAGCAGTTACCTGGGGGAAGCTTTCTTT.